Listed here is a single T cell receptor (beta chain). The CDR3 loop spans 14 amino acids. V was clipped by 7 bases and J by 4 bases, with 14 bases between them. TCRdb re-analysed the 5' RACE reads in MiXCR, keeping a single row per CDR3 protein. The data show several thousand distinct CDR3 sequences, with 60% seen just once and around 6% held by the top ten. The V gene is TRBV12-3 or TRBV12-4, the J gene TRBJ2-1, with D perhaps TRBD2 (5 bases). The sequencing sample was made of tumor-infiltrating memory CD4+ T cells sorted from the breast tumor. The subset is: memory CD4+ T cells, CD4+CD45RO+CD25-. The receptor's source is a female donor with breast cancer. The CDR3: CASTLIGGYNEQFF. CDR3 coding DNA: TGTGCCAGCACCTTAATCGGCGGGTACAATGAGCAGTTCTTC.